This TCR beta chain comes out of a study of T cells of healthy individuals. TCRdb re-called the 5' RACE reads through MiXCR, storing one row per CDR3 protein. The sample shows over 95,000 distinct CDR3 sequences, approximately 15% of them seen only once. The TCR originated in a human donor in good health.

The CDR3 spells CASSPLGGPSGETQYF. CDR3 DNA sequence: TGTGCCAGCAGCCCACTTGGGGGGCCGTCAGGGGAGACCCAGTACTTC. This chain uses TRBV7-3 with TRBJ2-5; TRBD1 or TRBD2 may be the D gene (6 bases each). Trimming left V 5 bases short and J 5 bases short, with 21 bases between. The CDR3 is made up of 16 amino acids. CDR1 and CDR2 from the germline V gene are SGHTA and FQGTGA. Together with reference TRBV7-3 and TRBJ2-5, the CDR3 gives the full variable domain: GAGVSQTPSNKVTEKGKYVELRCDPISGHTALYWYRQSLGQGPEFLIYFQGTGAADDSGLPNDRFFAVRPEGSVSTLKIQRTERGDSAVYLCASSPLGGPSGETQYFGPGTRLLVL.